The 7 T cell receptor beta chains given below trace back to one sample, sequenced in a study of molecular identifiers for immune sequencing clone quantification. TCRdb itself ran the PCR reads through MiXCR, one entry per CDR3 protein. The table lists some 100,000 distinct CDR3 sequences, roughly 34% of them singletons. The source material was naive CD8+ T cells from blood, with Jurkat cell RNA spiked in. Subset specified: FACS-sorted CD8+CD4-CCR7+CD45RA+ naive T cells. The receptors were gathered from a human donor in good health. Some libraries in this study had Jurkat cell RNA spiked in.

V is TRBV27 and J is TRBJ2-7; D might be TRBD1 (5 bases). This CDR3 contains 13 residues. V was trimmed by 6 bases and J by 3 bases, leaving 12 bases between them. The germline CDR1 and CDR2 sequences are MNHEY and SMNVEV (reference sequence). In nucleotides, the CDR3 is TGTGCCAGCAGATCAGGACACAACTACGAGCAGTACTTC. This gives the protein CASRSGHNYEQYF.

Many counts were recorded for this clonotype. V usage is TRBV4-3 and J usage is TRBJ2-1; TRBD1 matches at 7 bases. The CDR3 spans 15 residues. The V gene's germline CDR1 is LGHNA and CDR2 YSLEER. J gave up 5 bases and V 2 bases, and 6 bases lay outside the gene matches. CDR3 in DNA: TGCGCCAGCAGCCAAACAGACAGGGTCCACAATGAGCAGTTCTTC. It encodes CASSQTDRVHNEQFF.

This clonotype was detected ten times or more. The chain carries TRBV28 and TRBJ1-5; a possible D gene is TRBD1 (6 bases). V was clipped by 5 bases and J by 2 bases, with 19 bases between them. The CDR3 has 17 residues. Germline V gene data show CDR1 as MDHEN and CDR2 as SYDVKM. The CDR3 nucleotides read TGTGCCAGCAGTAACAATGACCCAGGGGACGGCAATCAGCCCCAGCATTTT. This sequence encodes CASSNNDPGDGNQPQHF.

This chain uses TRBV27 with TRBJ2-7; D is undetermined. Germline V gives CDR1 MNHEY, CDR2 SMNVEV (reference sequence). This CDR3 is built from 14 residues. V lost 6 bases and J 6 bases, leaving 18 bases between the germline ends. The DNA for the CDR3 is TGTGCCAGCAGATCTCTATGGGTTAGTGGCGAGCAGTACTTC. It encodes CASRSLWVSGEQYF.

This clonotype was seen at least ten times. The V and J genes are TRBV2 and TRBJ2-5; 8 bases line up with TRBD1. This CDR3 is built from 13 residues. Germline V CDR1 and CDR2: SNHLY, FYNNEI. The junction had 3 bases not matched to a gene; V was cut back by 5 bases and J by 4 bases. CDR3 DNA: TGTGCCAGCAGTCGCGGGACAGGAGAGACCCAGTACTTC. As protein: CASSRGTGETQYF. The whole variable domain, filled in from reference TRBV2 and TRBJ2-5, reads EPEVTQTPSHQVTQMGQEVILRCVPISNHLYFYWYRQILGQKVEFLVSFYNNEISEKSEIFDDQFSVERPDGSNFTLKIRSTKLEDSAMYFCASSRGTGETQYFGPGTRLLVL.

The genes are TRBV10-3 and TRBJ2-2; the match to TRBD1 covers 10 bases. The CDR3 covers 14 residues. Germline V CDR1 and CDR2: ENHRY, SYGVKD. V gave up 10 bases and J gave up 4 bases; unmatched junction bases: 6. This CDR3 reads CATRQGAGTGELFF. The CDR3 DNA follows: TGTGCCACCAGACAGGGGGCGGGCACCGGGGAGCTGTTTTTT.

This clonotype was seen many times. The chain combines TRBV13 with TRBJ1-3, with 7 bases matching TRBD1. V trimming: 1 base; J trimming: 2 bases; junction bases outside the gene matches: 8. Germline-derived CDR1 and CDR2 are PRHDT and FYEKMQ (reference sequence). The CDR3 is 17 residues long. CDR3 sequence: CASSLARDSPPGNTIYF. DNA for the CDR3: TGTGCCAGCAGCTTAGCCCGGGACAGTCCCCCTGGAAACACCATATATTTT.